The T cell receptor beta chain under discussion was sequenced for a study of long-term antiretroviral therapy in people with HIV. Between the trimmed V and J ends, which lost 4 bases and 5 bases, there was a span of 18 bases. The CDR3 spans 15 residues. The germline gives CDR1 SGHDT, CDR2 YYEEEE. As concerns this clone: Its antigen is as yet unknown.

Study observations and caveats: HIV repertoires spanned tighter CDR3 length ranges than controls did.

Runs used v3.0 of the immunoSEQ assay and were done at survey level. The assay was immunoSEQ multiplex PCR, and TCRdb's table has in-frame clones only and misses some. The sample has around 12,000 clones; about four fifths are singletons. At least two post-ART and at least one pre-ART PBMC sample were available for each donor. Each HIV-infected participant was given treatment in the United States. Specimens held about 0.95-10 million cryopreserved PBMC prior to DNA extraction. The chain joins TRBV5-6 to TRBJ1-1; possible D gene TRBD1, 5 bases. The clonotype comes from a man aged 35-49 years with HIV. Here the sequenced sample was unsorted PBMCs, taken 1.2 years after starting antiretroviral therapy. The CDR3 coding sequence is TGTGCCAGCAGCACAGGTACAGGCTCTCGGACTGAAGCTTTCTTT. Residues: CASSTGTGSRTEAFF.